This entry describes one T cell receptor (beta chain). The sample originates from a study of cytomegalovirus exposure and HLA in healthy donors. 13 Jbeta primers and 60 Vbeta primers were used for the PCR. Sequencing was performed with immunoSEQ multiplex PCR; in TCRdb, only in-frame clones are kept and a portion is missing. Of some 170,000 clones in the sample, about 69% were seen once. The TCR originated in a human donor in good health. Specimen: PBMCs.

This CDR3 reads CASKGLAKNIQYF. CDR3 bases: TGTGCCAGTAAGGGGTTAGCCAAAAACATTCAGTACTTC. This chain joins TRBV19 and TRBJ2-4; D perhaps matches TRBD1 (5 bases). Germline CDR1 and CDR2: LNHDA and SQIVND (reference sequence). The CDR3 sequence is 13 residues long. V lost 7 bases, J lost 0 bases, and 7 bases lay in between.